This T cell receptor beta chain comes out of a study of cytomegalovirus exposure and HLA in healthy donors. The wider study: Samples from HLA-typed donors yielded around 85 million unique TCRs in an early data release.

Every donor was a healthy person donating bone marrow. Primers for the PCR totalled 60 Vbeta and 13 Jbeta. Clones were read by immunoSEQ multiplex PCR, and TCRdb kept only the in-frame ones, dropping some. Of about 160,000 clones in the sample, approximately 80% were seen once. The germline V gene has CDR1 SGHRS and CDR2 YFSETQ. Trimming took 3 bases from V and 9 from J, leaving 16 bases between them. The length of the CDR3 is 15 residues. The clonotype comes from a male donor in good health and CMV-seropositive. Sequenced: PBMCs. The gene calls are TRBV5-1 and TRBJ1-6; D may be TRBD1 (6 bases). For the CDR3, the DNA is TGCGCCAGCAGCTCAGGGGCAGGCAGTGGTTCACCCCTCCACTTT. Protein product: CASSSGAGSGSPLHF.